The 10 T cell receptor beta chains below were found in one sample sequenced in a study of cytotoxic CD8 clonotypes in ibrutinib-treated CLL. Measured with immunoSEQ multiplex PCR; TCRdb has only the in-frame clones, and not every one. The sample carries about 200,000 clones, approximately 75% recorded once. The starting material was PBMCs, obtained after 12 months of ibrutinib treatment. These TCRs come from a human donor with chronic lymphocytic leukemia.

This chain uses TRBV2 with TRBJ1-5; perhaps TRBD1 as D (5 bases). V lost 3 bases, J lost 7 bases, and 13 bases lay in between. Looked up from germline, CDR1 is SNHLY and CDR2 is FYNNEI. The CDR3 sequence is 14 residues long. CDR3 protein: CASSDDRGSQPQHF. In nucleotides, the CDR3 is TGTGCCAGCAGTGATGATAGGGGAAGCCAGCCCCAGCATTTT.

The chain links TRBV20-1 to TRBJ2-5; no firm D call. The CDR3 length is 11 residues. The germline CDR1 and CDR2 sequences are DFQATT and SNEGSKA (reference sequence). The V end was cut by 0 bases, the J end by 5 bases, with 4 bases between. CDR3 loop: CSARDLETQYF. DNA of the CDR3: TGCAGTGCTAGAGATCTTGAGACCCAGTACTTC.

The chain employs TRBV7-9 and TRBJ2-7; maybe TRBD1 (6 bases). CDR1 is SEHNR and CDR2 is FQNEAQ in the germline V gene (reference sequence). V shed 0 bases and J shed 4 bases, with 13 bases lying between them. The CDR3 has 15 residues. CDR3 bases: TGTGCCAGCAGCTTAGCGCAGGGGCCCTTTTACGAGCAGTACTTC. It specifies CASSLAQGPFYEQYF.

This clone was found a few times. The rearrangement links TRBV7-9 to TRBJ2-2; TRBD2 is a possible D gene (5 bases). Germline lookup yields CDR1 SEHNR and CDR2 FQNEAQ (reference sequence). The CDR3 length is 19 residues. Trimming pared 4 bases from V and 5 bases from J, leaving 26 bases between. Here the CDR3 reads CASSSFLWPPGMKTGELFF. CDR3 DNA sequence: TGTGCCAGCAGCTCCTTCCTGTGGCCTCCGGGGATGAAAACCGGGGAGCTGTTTTTT.

The gene calls are TRBV13 and TRBJ1-2; 7 bases agree with TRBD1. Germline V lookup: CDR1 PRHDT, CDR2 FYEKMQ (reference sequence). V was clipped by 0 bases and J by 4 bases; unmatched bases: 2. The CDR3 is 14 amino acids. The CDR3 loop reads CASSLGTGIYGYTF. The DNA for the CDR3 is TGTGCCAGCAGCTTAGGGACAGGGATCTATGGCTACACCTTC.

This clone was picked up one time. This chain joins TRBV6-5 and TRBJ2-1; the match to TRBD2 covers 13 bases. The V gene end was trimmed by 5 bases and the J gene end by 7 bases; junction bases not matched to a gene: 5. This CDR3 is built from 15 residues. The germline gives CDR1 MNHEY, CDR2 SVGAGI. The CDR3: CASSGGTSGINEQFF. The CDR3 region has the DNA TGTGCCAGCAGTGGGGGGACTAGCGGGATTAATGAGCAGTTCTTC.

The J gene is TRBJ1-1, the V gene TRBV27; TRBD1 might be the D (6 bases). V was trimmed by 4 bases and J by 7 bases, leaving 10 bases between them. The CDR3 is 12 residues long. Germline V gives CDR1 MNHEY, CDR2 SMNVEV (reference sequence). The DNA of the CDR3 is TGTGCCAGCAGTTACTGGGGGCGTGAAGCTTTCTTT. Residues: CASSYWGREAFF.

The V and J genes are TRBV6-1 and TRBJ2-7; the D gene is possibly TRBD1 (6 bases). This CDR3 has 15 residues. Trimming left V 2 bases short and J 1 base short, with 12 bases between. In germline, CDR1 is MNHNS, CDR2 SASEGT. The CDR3 DNA reads as TGTGCCAGCAGTGAACAGATCGGACAGTCCTACGAGCAGTACTTC. The encoded protein is CASSEQIGQSYEQYF.

The genes are TRBV27 and TRBJ1-2; D is unclear. CDR1 is MNHEY, CDR2 SMNVEV, per germline (reference sequence). The CDR3 contains 14 residues. Trimming left V 0 bases short and J 2 bases short, with 7 bases between. CDR3 DNA: TGTGCCAGCAGTTTATCGCCAGGCAACTATGGCTACACCTTC. The encoded protein is CASSLSPGNYGYTF.

The chain employs TRBV14 and TRBJ2-5; 13 bases are shared with TRBD2. Germline values: CDR1 SGHDN, CDR2 FVKESK. The CDR3 is 16 amino acids. The junction had 4 bases not matched to a gene; V was cut back by 2 bases and J by 4 bases. This CDR3 is CASSQTSGGAGETQYF. The CDR3 DNA reads TGTGCCAGCAGCCAAACTAGCGGGGGGGCTGGAGAGACCCAGTACTTC.